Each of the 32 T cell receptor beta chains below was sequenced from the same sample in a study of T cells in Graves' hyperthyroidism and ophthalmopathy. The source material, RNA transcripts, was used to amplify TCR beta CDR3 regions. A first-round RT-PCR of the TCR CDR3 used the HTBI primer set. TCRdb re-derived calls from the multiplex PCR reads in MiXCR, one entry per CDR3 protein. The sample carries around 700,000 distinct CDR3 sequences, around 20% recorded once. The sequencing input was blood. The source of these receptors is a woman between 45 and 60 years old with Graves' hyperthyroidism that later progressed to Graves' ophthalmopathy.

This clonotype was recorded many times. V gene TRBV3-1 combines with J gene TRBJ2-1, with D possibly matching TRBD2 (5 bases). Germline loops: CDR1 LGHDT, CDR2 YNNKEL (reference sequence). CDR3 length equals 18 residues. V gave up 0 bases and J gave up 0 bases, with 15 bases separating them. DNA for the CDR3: TGTGCCAGCAGCCAAGATCGGGATGCGGGTTTCTCCTACAATGAGCAGTTCTTC. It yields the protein CASSQDRDAGFSYNEQFF.

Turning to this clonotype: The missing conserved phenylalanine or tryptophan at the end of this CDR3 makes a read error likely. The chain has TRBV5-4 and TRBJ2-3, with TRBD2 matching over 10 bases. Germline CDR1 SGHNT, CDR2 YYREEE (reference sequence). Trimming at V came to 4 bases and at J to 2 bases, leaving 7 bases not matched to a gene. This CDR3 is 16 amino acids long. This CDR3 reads CASSVLAGGYTDTQYL. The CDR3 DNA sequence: TGTGCCAGCAGCGTCTTAGCGGGGGGATACACAGATACGCAGTATTTA.

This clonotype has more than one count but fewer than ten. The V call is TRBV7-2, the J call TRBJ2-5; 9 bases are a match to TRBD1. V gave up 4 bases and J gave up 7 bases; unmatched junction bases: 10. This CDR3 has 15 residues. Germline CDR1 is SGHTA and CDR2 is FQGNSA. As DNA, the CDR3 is TGTGCCAGCAGCTCACCGGACAGGGGAAATGTGACCCAGTACTTC. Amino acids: CASSSPDRGNVTQYF.

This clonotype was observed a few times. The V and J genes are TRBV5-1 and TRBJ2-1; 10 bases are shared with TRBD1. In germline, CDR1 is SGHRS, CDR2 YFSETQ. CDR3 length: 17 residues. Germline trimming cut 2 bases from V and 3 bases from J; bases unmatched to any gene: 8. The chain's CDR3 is CASSLTGTGVIYNEQFF. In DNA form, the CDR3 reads TGCGCCAGCAGCTTAACCGGGACAGGGGTGATCTACAATGAGCAGTTCTTC.

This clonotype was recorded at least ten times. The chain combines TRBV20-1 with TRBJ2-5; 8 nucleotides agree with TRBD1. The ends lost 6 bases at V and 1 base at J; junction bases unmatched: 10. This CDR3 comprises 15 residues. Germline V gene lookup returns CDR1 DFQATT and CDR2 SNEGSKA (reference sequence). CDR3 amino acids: CSALGDRWGQETQYF. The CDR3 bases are TGCAGTGCCTTAGGGGACAGGTGGGGCCAAGAGACCCAGTACTTC.

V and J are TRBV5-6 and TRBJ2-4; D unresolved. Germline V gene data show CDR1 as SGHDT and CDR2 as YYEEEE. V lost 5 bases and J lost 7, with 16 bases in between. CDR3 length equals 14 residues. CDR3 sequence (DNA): TGTGCCAGCAGTTTGTCCGGGCTGATGAACATTCAGTACTTC. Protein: CASSLSGLMNIQYF.

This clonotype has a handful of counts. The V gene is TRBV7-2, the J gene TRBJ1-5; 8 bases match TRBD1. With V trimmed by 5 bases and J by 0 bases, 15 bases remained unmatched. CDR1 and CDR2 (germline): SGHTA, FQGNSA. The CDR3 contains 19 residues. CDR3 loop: CASSTGTGHKLNSNQPQHF. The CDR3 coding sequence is TGTGCCAGCAGCACCGGGACAGGACACAAATTAAATAGCAATCAGCCCCAGCATTTT. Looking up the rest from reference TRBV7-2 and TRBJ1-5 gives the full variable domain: GAGVSQSPSNKVTEKGKDVELRCDPISGHTALYWYRQSLGQGLEFLIYFQGNSAPDKSGLPSDRFSAERTGGSVSTLTIQRTQQEDSAVYLCASSTGTGHKLNSNQPQHFGDGTRLSIL.

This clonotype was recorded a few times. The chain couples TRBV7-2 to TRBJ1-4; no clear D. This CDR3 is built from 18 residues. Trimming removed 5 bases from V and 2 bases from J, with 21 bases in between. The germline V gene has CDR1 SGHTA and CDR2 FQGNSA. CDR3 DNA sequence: TGTGCCAGCAGCCCCCGGTTAGACCCGCTTGCGACTAATGAAAAACTGTTTTTT. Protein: CASSPRLDPLATNEKLFF. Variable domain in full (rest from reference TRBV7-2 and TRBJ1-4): GAGVSQSPSNKVTEKGKDVELRCDPISGHTALYWYRQSLGQGLEFLIYFQGNSAPDKSGLPSDRFSAERTGGSVSTLTIQRTQQEDSAVYLCASSPRLDPLATNEKLFFGSGTQLSVL.

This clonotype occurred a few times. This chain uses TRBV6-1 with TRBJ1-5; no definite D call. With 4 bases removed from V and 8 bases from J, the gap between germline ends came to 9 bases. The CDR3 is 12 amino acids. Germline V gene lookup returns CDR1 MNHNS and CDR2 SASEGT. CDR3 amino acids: CASSVGAKPQHF. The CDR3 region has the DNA TGTGCCAGCAGTGTGGGAGCGAAGCCCCAGCATTTT.

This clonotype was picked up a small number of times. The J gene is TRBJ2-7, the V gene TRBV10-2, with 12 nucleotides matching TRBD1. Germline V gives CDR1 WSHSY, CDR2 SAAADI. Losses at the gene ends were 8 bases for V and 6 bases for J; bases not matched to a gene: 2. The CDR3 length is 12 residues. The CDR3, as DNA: TGCGCCAGCGGGGACAGGGGGCTCGAGCAGTACTTC. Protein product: CASGDRGLEQYF.

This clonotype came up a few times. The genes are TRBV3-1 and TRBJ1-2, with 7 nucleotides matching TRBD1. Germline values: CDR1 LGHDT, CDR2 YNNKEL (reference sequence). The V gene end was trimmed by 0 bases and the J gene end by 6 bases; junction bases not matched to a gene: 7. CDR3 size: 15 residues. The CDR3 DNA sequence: TGTGCCAGCAGCCAAGAGGGACAGCCAAGGCATGGCTACACCTTC. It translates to CASSQEGQPRHGYTF.

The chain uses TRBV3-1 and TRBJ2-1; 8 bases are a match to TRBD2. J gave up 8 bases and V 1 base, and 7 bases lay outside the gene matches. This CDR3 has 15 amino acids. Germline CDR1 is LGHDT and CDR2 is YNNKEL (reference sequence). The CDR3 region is CASSQVRGGLHEQFF. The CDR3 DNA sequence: TGTGCCAGCAGCCAAGTTCGGGGGGGCCTGCATGAGCAGTTCTTC.

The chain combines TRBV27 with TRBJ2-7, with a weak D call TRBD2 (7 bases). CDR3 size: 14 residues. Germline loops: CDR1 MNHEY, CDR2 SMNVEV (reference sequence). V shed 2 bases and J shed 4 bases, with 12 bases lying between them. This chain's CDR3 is CASSLRGALYEQYF. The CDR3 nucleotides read TGTGCCAGCAGTTTACGGGGGGCGCTTTACGAGCAGTACTTC.

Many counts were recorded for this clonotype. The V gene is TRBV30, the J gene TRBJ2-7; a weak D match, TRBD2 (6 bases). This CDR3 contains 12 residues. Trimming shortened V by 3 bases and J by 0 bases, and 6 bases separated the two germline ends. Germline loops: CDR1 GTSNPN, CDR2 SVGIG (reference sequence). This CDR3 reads CAWSGGSYEQYF. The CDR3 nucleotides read TGTGCCTGGAGCGGGGGCTCCTACGAGCAGTACTTC.

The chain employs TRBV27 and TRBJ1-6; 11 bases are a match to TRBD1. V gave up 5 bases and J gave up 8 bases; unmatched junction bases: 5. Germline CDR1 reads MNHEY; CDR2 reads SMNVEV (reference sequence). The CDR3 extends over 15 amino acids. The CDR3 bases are TGTGCCAGCAGTGATGGGACAGGGGGGGATTCACCCCTCCACTTT. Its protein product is CASSDGTGGDSPLHF.

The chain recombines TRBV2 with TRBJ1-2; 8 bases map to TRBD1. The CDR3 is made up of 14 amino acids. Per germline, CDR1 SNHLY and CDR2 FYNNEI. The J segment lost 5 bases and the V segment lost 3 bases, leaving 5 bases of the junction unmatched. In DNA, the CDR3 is TGTGCCAGCAGTGAGGGCAGGGGGCCTTATGGCTACACCTTC. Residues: CASSEGRGPYGYTF.

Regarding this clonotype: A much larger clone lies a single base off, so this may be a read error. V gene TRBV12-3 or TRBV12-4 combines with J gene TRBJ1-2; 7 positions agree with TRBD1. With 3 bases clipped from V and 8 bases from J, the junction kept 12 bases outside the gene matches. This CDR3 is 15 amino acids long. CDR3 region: CASSLGQPSAGGYTF. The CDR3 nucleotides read TGTGCCAGCAGTTTGGGACAGCCATCAGCCGGGGGCTACACCTTC.

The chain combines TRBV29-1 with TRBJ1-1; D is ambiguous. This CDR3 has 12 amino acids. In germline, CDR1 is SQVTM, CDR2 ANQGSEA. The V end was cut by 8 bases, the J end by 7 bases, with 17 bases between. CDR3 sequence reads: CSFWGLVREAFF. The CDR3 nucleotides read TGCAGCTTTTGGGGTCTTGTTCGTGAAGCTTTCTTT.

The CDR3 DNA follows: TGTGCCAGCAGTAACATACGCAATCAGCCCCAGCATTTT. Its protein product is CASSNIRNQPQHF. The chain is built from TRBV6-1 and TRBJ1-5; D is uncertain. Trimming stripped 5 bases from V and 2 bases from J, with 7 bases between. This CDR3 is built from 13 residues. CDR1 is MNHNS, CDR2 SASEGT, per germline.

CDR3: CASSPASGNTIYF. Written as DNA, the CDR3 is TGTGCCAGCAGTCCAGCCTCTGGAAACACCATATATTTT. V is TRBV6-1 and J is TRBJ1-3, with D hard to call. This CDR3 is built from 13 residues. Germline V gene sequence: CDR1 MNHNS, CDR2 SASEGT. V shed 5 bases and J shed 0 bases, with 5 bases lying between them.

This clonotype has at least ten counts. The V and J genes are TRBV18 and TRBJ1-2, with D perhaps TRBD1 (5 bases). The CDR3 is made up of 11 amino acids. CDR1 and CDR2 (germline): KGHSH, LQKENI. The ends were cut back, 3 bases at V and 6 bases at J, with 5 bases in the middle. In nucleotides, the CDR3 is TGTGCCAGCTCACCGGGGGATGGCTACACCTTC. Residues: CASSPGDGYTF.

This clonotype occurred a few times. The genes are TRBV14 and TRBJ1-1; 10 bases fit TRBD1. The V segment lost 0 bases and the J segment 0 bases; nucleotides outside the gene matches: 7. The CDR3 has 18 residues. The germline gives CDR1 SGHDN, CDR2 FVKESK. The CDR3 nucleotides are TGTGCCAGCAGCCAAGATCCGGGGACAGGGGACATGAACACTGAAGCTTTCTTT. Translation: CASSQDPGTGDMNTEAFF.

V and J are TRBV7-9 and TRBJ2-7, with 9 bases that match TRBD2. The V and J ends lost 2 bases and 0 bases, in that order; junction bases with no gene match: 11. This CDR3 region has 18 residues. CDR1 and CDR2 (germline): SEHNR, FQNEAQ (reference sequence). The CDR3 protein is CASSLSPLAGIYSYEQYF. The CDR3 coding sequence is TGTGCCAGCAGCTTATCCCCTCTAGCGGGGATATACTCCTACGAGCAGTACTTC.

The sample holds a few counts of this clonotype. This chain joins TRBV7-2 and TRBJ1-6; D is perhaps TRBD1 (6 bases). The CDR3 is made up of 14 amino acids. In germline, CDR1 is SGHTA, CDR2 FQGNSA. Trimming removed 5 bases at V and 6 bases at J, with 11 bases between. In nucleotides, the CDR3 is TGTGCCAGCAGCGCGCGGACAGCTAATTCACCCCTCCACTTT. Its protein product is CASSARTANSPLHF.

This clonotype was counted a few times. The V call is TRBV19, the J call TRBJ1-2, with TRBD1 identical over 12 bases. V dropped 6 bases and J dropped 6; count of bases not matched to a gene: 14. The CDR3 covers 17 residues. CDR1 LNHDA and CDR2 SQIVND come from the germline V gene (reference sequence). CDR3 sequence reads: CASRYGRDRGRVDGYTF. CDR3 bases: TGTGCCAGTAGATACGGCCGGGACAGGGGGCGAGTGGATGGCTACACCTTC. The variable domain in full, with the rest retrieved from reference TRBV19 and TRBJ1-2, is DGGITQSPKYLFRKEGQNVTLSCEQNLNHDAMYWYRQDPGQGLRLIYYSQIVNDFQKGDIAEGYSVSREKKESFPLTVTSAQKNPTAFYLCASRYGRDRGRVDGYTFGSGTRLTVV.

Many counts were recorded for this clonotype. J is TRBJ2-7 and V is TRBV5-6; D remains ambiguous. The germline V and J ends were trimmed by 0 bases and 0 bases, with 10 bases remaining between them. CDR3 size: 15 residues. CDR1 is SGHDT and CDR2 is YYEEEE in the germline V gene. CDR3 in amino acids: CASSLAPPISYEQYF. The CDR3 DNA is TGTGCCAGCAGCTTGGCCCCTCCGATCTCCTACGAGCAGTACTTC.

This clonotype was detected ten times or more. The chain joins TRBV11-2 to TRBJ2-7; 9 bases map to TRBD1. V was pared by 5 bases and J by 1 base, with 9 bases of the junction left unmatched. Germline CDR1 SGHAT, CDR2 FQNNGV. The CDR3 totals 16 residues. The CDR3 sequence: CASSPGRGQGSYEQYF. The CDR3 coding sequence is TGTGCCAGCAGCCCGGGGCGGGGACAGGGATCCTACGAGCAGTACTTC.

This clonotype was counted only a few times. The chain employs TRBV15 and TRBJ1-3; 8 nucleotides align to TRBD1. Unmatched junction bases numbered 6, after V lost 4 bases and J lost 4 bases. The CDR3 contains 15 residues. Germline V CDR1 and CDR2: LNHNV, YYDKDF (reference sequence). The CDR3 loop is CATSIGQGVGNTIYF. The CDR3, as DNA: TGTGCCACCAGCATAGGACAGGGAGTAGGAAACACCATATATTTT.

The CDR3 reads CASSIYRGEQFF. In nucleotides, the CDR3 is TGTGCCAGTAGTATCTACAGGGGAGAGCAGTTCTTC. V usage is TRBV19 and J usage is TRBJ2-1; the match to TRBD1 covers 7 bases. The V gene's germline CDR1 is LNHDA and CDR2 SQIVND (reference sequence). With V trimmed by 3 bases and J by 10 bases, 3 bases remained unmatched. There are 12 residues in the CDR3.

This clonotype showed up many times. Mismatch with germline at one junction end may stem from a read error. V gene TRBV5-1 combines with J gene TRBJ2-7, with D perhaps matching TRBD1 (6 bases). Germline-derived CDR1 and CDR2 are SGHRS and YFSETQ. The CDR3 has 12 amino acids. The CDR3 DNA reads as TGCGCCAGCAGCTTGCCGGACAGCGAGGAGTACTTC. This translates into CASSLPDSEEYF.

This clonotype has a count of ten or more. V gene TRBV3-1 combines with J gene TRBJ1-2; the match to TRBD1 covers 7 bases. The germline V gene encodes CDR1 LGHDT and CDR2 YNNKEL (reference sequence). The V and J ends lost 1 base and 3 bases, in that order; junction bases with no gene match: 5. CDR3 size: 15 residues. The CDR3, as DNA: TGTGCCAGCAGCCAAGGGAGAGGACAGGACTATGGCTACACCTTC. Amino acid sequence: CASSQGRGQDYGYTF.

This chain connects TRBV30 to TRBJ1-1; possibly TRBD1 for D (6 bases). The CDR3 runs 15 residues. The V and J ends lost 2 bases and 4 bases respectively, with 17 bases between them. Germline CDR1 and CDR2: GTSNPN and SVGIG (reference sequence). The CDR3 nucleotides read TGTGCCTGGAGTTACCGACAGGCGCTGGGCACTGAAGCTTTCTTT. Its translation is CAWSYRQALGTEAFF.